This paragraph reports one T cell receptor beta chain. This sample was taken from a study of shared clonotypes between healthy human individuals. Profiling relied on immunoSEQ multiplex PCR, and the TCRdb table lists in-frame clones only, not all of them. The sample includes about 1 million clones, roughly 80% of them seen just once. V was clipped by 5 bases and J by 4 bases; unmatched bases: 6. CDR1 and CDR2 (germline): PRHDT, FYEKMQ (reference sequence). The CDR3 extends over 15 amino acids. This sequence originates from a man aged 18 to 29 in good health. The sequencing input was memory CD4+ T cells sorted from blood. Subset defined: CD45RA-negative fraction. The chain links TRBV13 to TRBJ2-7, with 12 bases lining up with TRBD2. CDR3 loop: CASSIRLAGDYEQYF. The CDR3 region has the DNA TGTGCCAGCAGCATTAGACTAGCGGGAGATTACGAGCAGTACTTC.